These T cell receptor beta chains were read from a single sample in a study of T cell repertoires in cytomegalovirus infection. In TCRdb, the reads were re-called with MiXCR into one record per CDR3 protein. The sample gives 150,000 to 200,000 distinct CDR3 sequences, 17% of which show up once; almost 25% is in the top ten. The sequenced sample consisted of CD8+ T cells from PBMCs. All receptors come from a human donor in good health (CMV status not recorded). Some clones in this sample may be carry-over from other donors' samples. Both conserved end residues are part of each CDR3. The order of the fields is D gene, J gene, V gene, clone size, CDR3 length, CDR3 protein, CDR3 DNA. D genes are given only for firm matches. The listing skips clone size in some rows; elsewhere it reads once, few, many or a size class.

>TRBD2|TRBJ2-5|TRBV6-5|.|16
CASSYKTSGGEETQYF
TGTGCCAGCAGTTACAAGACTAGCGGGGGGGAAGAGACCCAGTACTTC
>.|TRBJ1-1|TRBV7-3|few|13
CASSGPGQSEAFF
TGTGCCAGCAGCGGACCCGGACAGTCTGAGGCTTTCTTT
>TRBD1|TRBJ2-3|TRBV6-2/TRBV6-3|.|17
CASSYSVVTGEADTQYF
TGTGCCAGCAGTTACTCGGTCGTGACAGGGGAGGCAGATACGCAGTATTTT
>TRBD1|TRBJ2-7|TRBV10-3|medium-sized|13
CATGTGPSYEQYF
TGTGCCACGGGGACAGGGCCTTCCTACGAGCAGTACTTC
>.|TRBJ1-2|TRBV12-3/TRBV12-4|.|13
CASSGGGELGYTF
TGTGCCAGCAGCGGGGGGGGGGAACTTGGCTACACCTTC
>.|TRBJ1-5|TRBV7-9|.|13
CASSQSRDQPQHF
TGTGCCAGCAGCCAATCGAGAGATCAGCCCCAGCATTTT
>.|TRBJ1-1|TRBV7-9|.|15
CASSPQGGAYTEAFF
TGTGCCAGCAGCCCCCAAGGGGGGGCATACACTGAAGCTTTCTTT
>.|TRBJ1-5|TRBV2|.|16
CASSEGSPLSNQPQHF
TGTGCCAGCAGTGAAGGGAGTCCCCTGAGTAATCAGCCCCAGCATTTT
>TRBD1|TRBJ2-7|TRBV5-6|few|13
CASSPGQVYEQYF
TGTGCCAGCAGCCCGGGACAGGTCTACGAGCAGTACTTC
>.|TRBJ2-7|TRBV7-6|.|17
CASSLRLSGDSSYEQYF
TGTGCCAGCAGCTTAAGGCTTTCAGGGGATAGCTCCTACGAGCAGTACTTC
>.|TRBJ2-7|TRBV6-2/TRBV6-3|.|14
CASSYVVRAHEQYF
TGTGCCAGCAGTTACGTGGTCCGGGCCCACGAGCAGTACTTC
>.|TRBJ2-7|TRBV15|.|17
CATSREGLKGSDYEQYF
TGTGCCACCAGCAGAGAAGGGTTGAAAGGGAGCGATTACGAGCAGTACTTC
>.|TRBJ2-7|TRBV7-6|few|15
CASSLTPGRPYEQYF
TGTGCCAGCAGCTTAACACCCGGCAGACCCTACGAGCAGTACTTC
>.|TRBJ1-2|TRBV7-8|.|15
CASSLDLRQGNGYTF
TGTGCCAGCAGCTTAGATCTGCGGCAGGGGAATGGCTACACCTTC
>TRBD2|TRBJ2-2|TRBV7-9|.|16
CASSVTTSGAPGELFF
TGTGCCAGCAGCGTAACGACTAGCGGGGCTCCCGGGGAGCTGTTTTTT
>TRBD2|TRBJ2-5|TRBV29-1|.|17
CSVEVAEAGGPGETQYF
TGCAGCGTTGAAGTTGCAGAAGCGGGGGGGCCGGGAGAGACCCAGTACTTC
>TRBD1|TRBJ2-1|TRBV7-9|.|16
CASSYTRDRGHNEQFF
TGTGCCAGCAGCTACACGAGGGACAGGGGGCATAATGAGCAGTTCTTC
>TRBD1|TRBJ1-2|TRBV20-1|.|10
CSTGDYGYTF
TGCAGCACAGGGGACTATGGCTACACCTTC
>.|TRBJ1-3|TRBV7-9|.|16
CASSPRDATSGNTIYF
TGTGCCAGCAGCCCAAGGGACGCTACCTCTGGAAACACCATATATTTT
>TRBD1|TRBJ1-1|TRBV27|.|14
CASSPPGQGTEAFF
TGTGCCAGCAGTCCACCGGGACAGGGCACTGAAGCTTTCTTT
>TRBD1|TRBJ2-7|TRBV7-2|many|15
CASSLTGQGNYEQYF
TGTGCCAGCAGCTTAACTGGACAGGGTAACTACGAGCAGTACTTC
>.|TRBJ1-5|TRBV7-8|.|14
CASSFIGRDQPQHF
TGTGCCAGCAGCTTCATAGGGAGGGATCAGCCCCAGCATTTT
>.|TRBJ2-1|TRBV6-2/TRBV6-3|.|18
CASSYSKRGASPYNEQFF
TGTGCCAGCAGTTACTCGAAACGGGGGGCCTCTCCCTACAATGAGCAGTTCTTC
>TRBD1|TRBJ2-1|TRBV7-6|few|18
CASSLAGGARGSYNEQFF
TGTGCCAGCAGCTTAGCGGGTGGGGCCAGGGGGTCCTACAATGAGCAGTTCTTC
>.|TRBJ1-5|TRBV7-2|many|16
CASSPGADLSNQPQHF
TGTGCCAGCAGCCCGGGGGCAGATCTCAGCAATCAGCCCCAGCATTTT
>.|TRBJ2-7|TRBV12-3/TRBV12-4|few|11
CASSFGSEQYF
TGTGCCAGCAGTTTTGGGAGCGAGCAGTACTTC
>TRBD1|TRBJ1-2|TRBV12-3/TRBV12-4|few|13
CASRADRGHGYTF
TGTGCCAGCAGGGCCGACAGGGGCCATGGCTACACCTTC
>TRBD1|TRBJ1-5|TRBV28|.|17
CASSLGQGAYSNQPQHF
TGTGCCAGCAGTTTAGGACAGGGGGCATACAGCAATCAGCCCCAGCATTTT
>.|TRBJ2-3|TRBV7-9|few|17
CASSLNSRAPPADTQYF
TGTGCCAGCAGCTTAAATTCGAGGGCTCCCCCGGCAGATACGCAGTATTTT
>.|TRBJ1-5|TRBV7-2|few|16
CASSLSDTYSNQPQHF
TGTGCCAGCAGCTTATCGGACACTTATAGCAATCAGCCCCAGCATTTT
>.|TRBJ1-2|TRBV9|few|11
CASRGNYGYTF
TGTGCTTCCCGGGGGAACTATGGCTACACCTTC